These 11 T cell receptor beta chains were all obtained from the same sample, sequenced in a study of CD8 T cells in ankylosing spondylitis. Each CDR3 protein is one row after TCRdb ran MiXCR on the 5' RACE reads. This sample has almost 250,000 distinct CDR3 sequences, with roughly 32% found just once. The sample consisted of blood, either unsorted or a sorted T cell fraction (not recorded which). These receptors all stem from a male donor with ankylosing spondylitis or in good health (not recorded which).

This clonotype has just a few counts. The chain recombines TRBV12-3 or TRBV12-4 with TRBJ1-1; no clear D. The CDR3 is made up of 13 amino acids. Trimming pared 5 bases from V and 4 bases from J, leaving 11 bases between. The CDR3 is CASSPRESTEAFF. The CDR3 coding sequence is TGTGCCAGCAGTCCCAGAGAATCCACTGAAGCTTTCTTT.

The chain is built from TRBV12-3 or TRBV12-4 and TRBJ2-1, with D uncertain. The CDR3 extends over 14 amino acids. Trimming shortened V by 5 bases and J by 0 bases, and 8 bases separated the two germline ends. CDR3 region: CASSAGSSYNEQFF. The CDR3 DNA sequence: TGTGCCAGCAGTGCCGGGTCCTCCTACAATGAGCAGTTCTTC.

This clonotype was counted many times. The chain couples TRBV12-3 or TRBV12-4 to TRBJ1-3; TRBD1 is a possible D gene (6 bases). The V end lost 3 bases, the J end lost 0 bases, and 12 bases lay between the germline ends. There are 16 residues in the CDR3. The DNA of the CDR3 is TGTGCCAGCAGTTTTGGGGGCCGGTACTCTGGAAACACCATATATTTT. Protein product: CASSFGGRYSGNTIYF.

The chain combines TRBV28 with TRBJ2-7; D possibly corresponds to TRBD1 (8 bases). With 5 bases removed from V and 9 bases from J, the gap between germline ends came to 17 bases. The germline V gene encodes CDR1 MDHEN and CDR2 SYDVKM. CDR3 size: 13 residues. In DNA, the CDR3 is TGTGCCAGCAGTCTTGCGACAGGGGAGGGGCAGTACTTC. It yields the protein CASSLATGEGQYF.

This clonotype was seen a handful of times. V usage is TRBV4-1 and J usage is TRBJ2-5, with D possibly matching TRBD1 (6 bases). The CDR3 sequence is 17 residues long. Deletions cut 0 bases from V and 4 bases from J, with 18 bases between. CDR1 and CDR2 from the germline V gene are MGHRA and YSYEKL. CDR3 protein: CASSQDPQGYRRETQYF. DNA of the CDR3: TGCGCCAGCAGCCAAGACCCACAGGGATATCGGAGAGAGACCCAGTACTTC.

In this sample, this clonotype turned up a few times. The CDR3 loop is CASMSGGAPDTQYF. The CDR3 nucleotides read TGTGCCAGCATGAGCGGGGGGGCCCCAGATACGCAGTATTTT. This chain uses TRBV12-3 or TRBV12-4 with TRBJ2-3, with 10 bases lining up with TRBD2. Trimming at V came to 7 bases and at J to 4 bases, leaving 5 bases not matched to a gene. The length of the CDR3 is 14 residues.

The chain employs TRBV20-1 and TRBJ2-3; a weak D match, TRBD2 (6 bases). The CDR3 is 14 residues long. Germline CDR1 and CDR2: DFQATT and SNEGSKA (reference sequence). Trimming took off 6 bases at V and 3 bases at J, with 16 bases between the two ends. The CDR3 nucleotides are TGCAGTGCGAAGGACCGTGCGGGGACAGATACGCAGTATTTT. It encodes CSAKDRAGTDTQYF.

The rearrangement uses TRBV10-3 and TRBJ2-6; the match to TRBD1 covers 7 bases. The CDR3 is 14 amino acids. Trimming cost V 10 bases and J 4 bases; bases outside gene matches: 7. From germline, CDR1 is ENHRY and CDR2 SYGVKD. The CDR3 nucleotides are TGTGCCACGACGACAGGGACCGGGGCCAACGTCCTGACTTTC. It is translated as CATTTGTGANVLTF.

The rearrangement joins TRBV5-1 to TRBJ1-1; D unclear. V lost 6 bases to trimming and J lost 5 bases, with 17 bases between them. The CDR3 is made up of 14 amino acids. Germline V gene sequence: CDR1 SGHRS, CDR2 YFSETQ. The CDR3 region has the DNA TGCGCCAGCACCGAATTCATGGACGGGACTGAAGCTTTCTTT. As protein: CASTEFMDGTEAFF. The variable domain in full, with the rest retrieved from reference TRBV5-1 and TRBJ1-1, is KAGVTQTPRYLIKTRGQQVTLSCSPISGHRSVSWYQQTPGQGLQFLFEYFSETQRNKGNFPGRFSGRQFSNSRSEMNVSTLELGDSALYLCASTEFMDGTEAFFGQGTRLTVV.

The rearrangement uses TRBV13 and TRBJ2-5; D is unresolved. V lost 5 bases and J lost 3, with 13 bases in between. This CDR3 has 14 amino acids. The germline gives CDR1 PRHDT, CDR2 FYEKMQ (reference sequence). The CDR3, as DNA: TGTGCCAGCAGCGCGACCAATAGGAAAGAGACCCAGTACTTC. This encodes CASSATNRKETQYF.

The chain links TRBV29-1 to TRBJ2-7; D call uncertain. CDR3 length: 11 residues. Germline CDR1 reads SQVTM; CDR2 reads ANQGSEA. Trimming stripped 7 bases from V and 6 bases from J, with 13 bases between. CDR3 DNA sequence: TGCAGCGCTGGATTGGACGGCGAGCAGTACTTC. Translating it yields CSAGLDGEQYF.